Listed below are T cell receptor beta chains from one sample, sequenced in a study of CD8+ T cells in alopecia areata. Clones were sequenced by immunoSEQ multiplex PCR, and TCRdb holds only the in-frame ones, with some missing. The sample records around 190,000 clones, more than 55% being singletons. The sequencing here drew on CD4+ T cells sorted from blood, taken between weeks 47 and 50, from a patient treated with tofacitinib. These receptors all come from a human donor with alopecia areata. CDR3s include the opening cysteine and the closing phenylalanine or tryptophan. Fields, in order: clone size, D gene, V gene, J gene, CDR3 DNA, CDR3 protein. D genes are given only for firm matches. The size field is filled for only some rows; it gives once, few, many or a size class.

-,-,TRBV7-2,TRBJ1-2,TGTGCCAGCAGCTCAGAGGGGGGTCGCGGCTACACCTTC,CASSSEGGRGYTF
-,TRBD1,TRBV20-1,TRBJ2-7,TGCAGTGCTCGGACAGGGTACGAGCAGTACTTC,CSARTGYEQYF
few,-,TRBV30,TRBJ2-6,TGTGCCTGGAGTGACAGGGTCTCTGGGGCCAACGTCCTGACTTTC,CAWSDRVSGANVLTF
-,TRBD2,TRBV29-1,TRBJ2-1,TGCAGCGTTGAACGTCTAGCGGGGAGCAATGAGCAGTTCTTC,CSVERLAGSNEQFF
-,-,TRBV5-4,TRBJ1-1,TGTGCCAGCAGCCCCACCATCAGCACCACTGAAGCTTTCTTT,CASSPTISTTEAFF
-,TRBD1,TRBV14,TRBJ1-6,TGTGCCAGCAGCAGTCGGACAGGAGGCAATTCACCCCTCCACTTT,CASSSRTGGNSPLHF
once,-,TRBV15,TRBJ1-4,TGTGCCACCAGTCGGGTGAGAGGATCCGTTGAAAAACTGTTTTTT,CATSRVRGSVEKLFF
-,-,TRBV15,TRBJ1-2,TGTGCCACCAGCGGTTCAAGGACAGTATACTATGGCTACACCTTC,CATSGSRTVYYGYTF
-,TRBD1,TRBV30,TRBJ1-2,TGTGCCTGGAGTGTAACGGGACAGGGATCGTGGGGCTACACCTTC,CAWSVTGQGSWGYTF
-,-,TRBV7-2,TRBJ2-5,TGTGCCAGCAGCCAGAAAGAGACCCAGTACTTC,CASSQKETQYF
-,-,TRBV10-3,TRBJ2-2,TGTGCCATCAGCCGGGGGCAGGGCGACACCGGGGAGCTGTTTTTT,CAISRGQGDTGELFF